This passage covers 23 T cell receptor beta chains from one sample sequenced in a study of tumor and adjacent non-tumor tissue in lung cancer. A modified ARM-PCR protocol with three rounds of nested PCR amplified TCRbeta. TCRdb reprocessed the multiplex PCR reads via MiXCR and lists one record per CDR3 protein. Of under 95,000 distinct CDR3 sequences in the sample, 67% were seen once. This sample's RNA came from whole unsorted tissue. Input material: lung tumor tissue. All receptors derive from a man aged 60 to 75 with non-small cell lung cancer.

The CDR3 reads CSVYSAERPTDTQYF. The DNA of the CDR3 is TGCAGTGTCTACTCCGCGGAACGCCCCACAGATACGCAGTATTTT. This sequence joins TRBV20-1 and TRBJ2-3; D uncertain. The CDR3 length is 15 residues. V was cut by 7 bases and J by 2 bases, with 19 bases left in between. Germline CDR1 is DFQATT and CDR2 is SNEGSKA (reference sequence).

The V gene is TRBV12-3 or TRBV12-4, the J gene TRBJ2-7; D unresolved. The CDR3 covers 14 residues. Trimming stripped 6 bases from V and 2 bases from J, with 14 bases between. The CDR3 bases are TGTGCCAGCAGCGACAAGTACGGCACCTACGAGCAGTACTTC. Translated, it gives CASSDKYGTYEQYF.

This rearrangement joins TRBV2 to TRBJ1-5; D unclear. The CDR3 covers 13 residues. Germline CDR1 SNHLY, CDR2 FYNNEI. V dropped 4 bases and J dropped 6 bases, with 10 bases sitting between them. The CDR3 region has the DNA TGTGCCAGCAGTGCCCTAGGAACTCAGCCCCAGCATTTT. Translation gives CASSALGTQPQHF. The whole variable domain, remainder taken from reference TRBV2 and TRBJ1-5, is EPEVTQTPSHQVTQMGQEVILRCVPISNHLYFYWYRQILGQKVEFLVSFYNNEISEKSEIFDDQFSVERPDGSNFTLKIRSTKLEDSAMYFCASSALGTQPQHFGDGTRLSIL.

With regard to this clonotype: A much larger clone sits a single nucleotide away, making a read error possible. This chain connects TRBV11-1 to TRBJ2-2; the D gene could be TRBD1 or TRBD2 (5 bases each). CDR1 and CDR2 (germline): SGHAT, FQDESV (reference sequence). The CDR3 is 17 residues long. For the CDR3, the DNA is TGTGCCAGCAGGCGGATAGGGGCGGACCCGAACACCGGGGAGCTGTCTTTT. This codes for CASRRIGADPNTGELSF.

This clonotype has at least ten counts. The genes are TRBV12-5 and TRBJ1-2, with 10 bases identical to TRBD1. CDR1 LGHNT and CDR2 FRNRAP come from the germline V gene. The CDR3 is 15 residues long. J was trimmed by 4 bases and V by 6 bases; bases with no gene match: 8. The CDR3 here is CASGPSGQGFYGYTF. As DNA, the CDR3 is TGTGCTAGTGGGCCCTCGGGACAGGGGTTCTATGGCTACACCTTC.

A remark on this clonotype: Likely a read error: the CDR3 ends without its conserved phenylalanine or tryptophan. The V gene is TRBV7-9, the J gene TRBJ2-7; 10 positions agree with TRBD1. CDR3 length equals 15 residues. Germline loops: CDR1 SEHNR, CDR2 FQNEAQ (reference sequence). J was trimmed by 5 bases and V by 4 bases; bases with no gene match: 8. CDR3 bases: TGTGCCAGCAGCTGGACGGGACAGGGGAGCGACGAGCAGTACTTA. Encoded protein: CASSWTGQGSDEQYL.

This clonotype was found many times. The chain combines TRBV2 with TRBJ2-7; no definite D call. There are 11 residues in the CDR3. The V end lost 5 bases, the J end lost 5 bases, and 7 bases lay between the germline ends. Germline lookup yields CDR1 SNHLY and CDR2 FYNNEI. In DNA form, the CDR3 reads TGTGCCAGCAGTAGTAGAAACGAGCAGTACTTC. Amino acid sequence: CASSSRNEQYF.

On this clonotype: This clone may be a read error of a much larger clone one base away. The rearrangement joins TRBV11-2 to TRBJ2-2, with D maybe TRBD1 (7 bases). From germline, CDR1 is SGHAT and CDR2 FQNNGV. The CDR3 spans 18 residues. The CDR3 reads CARSSSGWRGPLTGELFF. The DNA of the CDR3 is TGTGCCAGAAGCTCCTCAGGATGGAGGGGGCCCCTCACCGGGGAGCTGTTTTTT.

As concerns this clonotype: One junction end disagrees with the germline gene, perhaps due to a read error. The chain joins TRBV6-1 to TRBJ1-3; 7 bases match TRBD1. The CDR3 sequence is 18 residues long. The germline CDR1 and CDR2 sequences are MNHNS and SASEGT. Written as DNA, the CDR3 is TGTGCCAGCAGTGAAAGGGGACAGTTCTTGCGCTCTGGAAACATCATATACTTT. It encodes CASSERGQFLRSGNIIYF.

A word on this clonotype: One end of the junction varies from germline; a read error may be responsible. The chain has TRBV11-1 and TRBJ2-3; tentative D call: TRBD1 (5 bases). In germline, CDR1 is SGHAT, CDR2 FQDESV (reference sequence). The CDR3 is 13 amino acids. The CDR3 DNA follows: TGTGCCAGCAGTTTAGACTGCACAGGTACGCAGTATTTT. Translation gives CASSLDCTGTQYF. Full variable domain (outside the CDR3, taken from reference TRBV11-1 and TRBJ2-3): EAEVAQSPRYKITEKSQAVAFWCDPISGHATLYWYRQILGQGPELLVQFQDESVVDDSQLPKDRFSAERLKGVDSTLKIQPAELGDSAMYLCASSLDCTGTQYFGPGTRLTVL.

This chain uses TRBV6-5 with TRBJ2-3, with 8 bases aligning to TRBD2. CDR1 is MNHEY, CDR2 SVGAGI, per germline. J was trimmed by 5 bases and V by 5 bases; bases with no gene match: 9. This CDR3 comprises 15 residues. CDR3 loop: CASSRTAGVIDTQYF. The DNA for the CDR3 is TGTGCCAGCAGTCGTACAGCGGGAGTAATAGATACGCAGTATTTT.

The V call is TRBV5-1, the J call TRBJ2-3; possibly TRBD1 for D (6 bases). The V gene's germline CDR1 is SGHRS and CDR2 YFSETQ. The V end was cut by 1 base, the J end by 6 bases, with 15 bases between. The CDR3 has 15 amino acids. CDR3 bases: TGCGCCAGCAGCTTGAGCCAGGGGAAGGCGGATACGCAGTATTTT. Residues: CASSLSQGKADTQYF.

This clonotype was recorded at least ten times. The rearrangement joins TRBV6-5 to TRBJ1-6, with TRBD1 matching over 9 bases. Looked up from germline, CDR1 is MNHEY and CDR2 is SVGAGI. J lost 6 bases, V lost 5 bases, and 5 bases had no gene match. The CDR3 covers 15 residues. The CDR3 reads CASSAGQGVNSPLHF. CDR3 coding DNA: TGTGCCAGCAGTGCGGGACAGGGAGTTAATTCACCCCTCCACTTT.

With regard to this clonotype: Germline is not matched at one junction end, which may reflect a read error. The rearrangement links TRBV12-3 or TRBV12-4 to TRBJ2-1; TRBD2 agrees at 7 bases. The CDR3 covers 18 residues. CDR3 in DNA: TGTACCAGCAGGCCGCCCGCGGCTGGCGGGAGTTGGAACAATGAGCAGTTCTTC. Its translation: CTSRPPAAGGSWNNEQFF.

On this clonotype itself: Since the CDR3 does not end with the conserved phenylalanine or tryptophan, this likely comes from a read error. The CDR3 bases are TGTGCCAGCAGCTTCTGGCTAGTGGCGTCATATAATGAGCAGTTCTTA. Its protein is CASSFWLVASYNEQFL. The chain links TRBV11-3 to TRBJ2-1; D gene uncertain. V gave up 3 bases and J gave up 7 bases, with 19 bases separating them. Germline lookup yields CDR1 SGHNT and CDR2 YENEEA. There are 16 residues in the CDR3.

There are many counts of this clonotype. The chain carries TRBV6-2 or TRBV6-3 and TRBJ2-1, with TRBD2 identical over 12 bases. Per germline, CDR1 MNHEY and CDR2 SVGEGT. This CDR3 is built from 17 residues. V dropped 4 bases and J dropped 5; count of bases not matched to a gene: 9. The CDR3 DNA sequence: TGTGCCAGCAGTTTTCGACTAGCGGGAGATGGGAACAATGAGCAGTTCTTC. Its protein is CASSFRLAGDGNNEQFF.

Remarks on this clonotype: The junction does not match germline at one end; this may be a read error. The rearrangement links TRBV6-6 to TRBJ1-5, with D unclear. Germline V lookup: CDR1 MNHNY, CDR2 SVGAGI (reference sequence). There are 17 residues in the CDR3. CDR3 nucleotides: TGCGCCAGCAGGTCCCGGGTCACGGTGTTTGGCAATCAGCCCCAGCATTTT. Protein: CASRSRVTVFGNQPQHF.

Comments on this clonotype: Because it lacks the conserved phenylalanine or tryptophan at the end, this CDR3 is likely a read error. J is TRBJ2-1 and V is TRBV20-1; D unclear. This CDR3 comprises 14 residues. Germline CDR1 reads DFQATT; CDR2 reads SNEGSKA (reference sequence). For the CDR3, the DNA is TGCAGTGCTAGACCGTCGAGCTCCTACAATGACCAGTTCCTC. Translation gives CSARPSSSYNDQFL.

A note on this clonotype: One end of the junction fails to match germline, which may point to a read error. The chain couples TRBV5-1 to TRBJ2-5, with D perhaps being TRBD1 or TRBD2 (5 bases each). CDR3 size: 13 residues. In germline, CDR1 is SGHRS, CDR2 YFSETQ. CDR3 bases: TGTGCCGGCAGCTTGAGGGGTGGCGAGACCCGGTACTTC. Translated: CAGSLRGGETRYF.

About this clonotype: Mismatch with germline at one junction end may stem from a read error. The chain carries TRBV5-1 and TRBJ2-1; 10 nucleotides agree with TRBD2. This CDR3 region has 15 residues. CDR1 and CDR2 (germline): SGHRS, YFSETQ. CDR3 protein: CASSHESGRAGEKFF. The DNA of the CDR3 is TGCGCCAGCAGCCACGAAAGCGGGAGGGCCGGTGAGAAGTTCTTC.

For this clonotype: At one end, the junction sequence differs from germline, possibly due to a read error. J is TRBJ2-5 and V is TRBV11-2, with 7 nucleotides matching TRBD1. Germline V lookup: CDR1 SGHAT, CDR2 FQNNGV. CDR3 length: 15 residues. As DNA, the CDR3 is TGTGCCAGAAGCTTAGAAGGGACAGACCAAGAGACCCGGTACTTC. It specifies CARSLEGTDQETRYF. The full variable domain, in which reference TRBV11-2 and TRBJ2-5 provide the parts outside the CDR3, is EAGVAQSPRYKIIEKRQSVAFWCNPISGHATLYWYQQILGQGPKLLIQFQNNGVVDDSQLPKDRFSAERLKGVDSTLKIQPAKLEDSAVYLCARSLEGTDQETRYFGPGTRLLVL.

This clonotype was observed at least ten times. In nucleotides, the CDR3 is TGTGCCAGCAGCCCCGCCCCGTCTCAGCCCCAGCATTTT. It codes for CASSPAPSQPQHF. The rearrangement uses TRBV5-5 and TRBJ1-5; D ambiguous. CDR1 and CDR2 (germline): SGHKS, YYEKEE (reference sequence). The CDR3 has 13 residues. The V end lost 4 bases, the J end lost 6 bases, and 11 bases lay between the germline ends.

This chain connects TRBV6-6 to TRBJ1-1; a weak D match, TRBD1 (6 bases). The CDR3 has 12 residues. The ends were cut back, 8 bases at V and 11 bases at J, with 18 bases in the middle. Germline assignment: CDR1 MNHNY and CDR2 SVGAGI (reference sequence). CDR3 sequence reads: CASCSSHRGAFF. CDR3 DNA sequence: TGTGCCAGCTGTTCGTCTCATAGGGGGGCTTTCTTT.